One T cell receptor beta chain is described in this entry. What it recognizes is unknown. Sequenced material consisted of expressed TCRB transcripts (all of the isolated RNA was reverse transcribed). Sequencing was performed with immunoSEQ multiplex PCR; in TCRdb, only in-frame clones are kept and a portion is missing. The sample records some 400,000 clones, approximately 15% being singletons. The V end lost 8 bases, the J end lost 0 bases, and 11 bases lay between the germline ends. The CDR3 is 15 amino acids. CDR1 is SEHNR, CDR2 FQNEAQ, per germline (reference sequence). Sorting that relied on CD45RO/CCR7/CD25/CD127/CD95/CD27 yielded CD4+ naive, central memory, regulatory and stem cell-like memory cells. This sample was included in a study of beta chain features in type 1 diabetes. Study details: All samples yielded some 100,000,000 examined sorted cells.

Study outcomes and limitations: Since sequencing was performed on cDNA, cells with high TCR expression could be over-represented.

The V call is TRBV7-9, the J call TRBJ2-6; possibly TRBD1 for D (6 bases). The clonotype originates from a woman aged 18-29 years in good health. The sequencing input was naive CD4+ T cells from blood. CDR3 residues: CASGQPLSGANVLTF. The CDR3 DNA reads TGTGCCAGCGGACAGCCCCTCTCTGGGGCCAACGTCCTGACTTTC.